The entry that follows covers one TCR beta chain sequence. Its antigen is undetermined. Assay used: immunoSEQ multiplex PCR; TCRdb lists only in-frame clones, some missing. This table has 180,000 or so clones, more than 85% appearing once. The source of the sample is a study of T cell responses to AZD1222 COVID-19 vaccine. Findings and caveats of the study: Most donors were white British and more were female, and clonal diversity was possibly underestimated. Compared with day 0, the breadth and depth of the Spike-specific TCR repertoire rose significantly after two doses of AZD1222. All repertoire sampling was performed exclusively after the peak T cell response.

CDR3 length: 17 residues. V lost 4 bases to trimming and J lost 5 bases; unmatched junction nucleotides: 11. Germline V CDR1 and CDR2: SGHDT, YYEEEE. The gene calls are TRBV5-6 and TRBJ2-2; 10 nucleotides match TRBD2. This TCR was recovered from an adult who received the AZD1222 COVID-19 vaccine. The specimen was peripheral blood, collected 28 days after the second AZD1222 dose. The chain's CDR3 is CASSQLRLAGRTGELFF. The CDR3 DNA follows: TGTGCCAGCAGCCAATTGAGACTAGCGGGTAGGACCGGGGAGCTGTTTTTT. Full variable domain (outside the CDR3, taken from reference TRBV5-6 and TRBJ2-2): DAGVTQSPTHLIKTRGQQVTLRCSPKSGHDTVSWYQQALGQGPQFIFQYYEEEERQRGNFPDRFSGHQFPNYSSELNVNALLLGDSALYLCASSQLRLAGRTGELFFGEGSRLTVL.